The sequence of this T cell receptor beta chain was determined in a study of tumor-infiltrating lymphocytes in primary liver carcinoma. Turning to the study itself: Each of the growths was stage T1-T3 N0M0, extending roughly 4.2 to 11 cm across.

The CDR3 runs 18 residues. The junction had 15 bases not matched to a gene; V was cut back by 6 bases and J by 8 bases. Reverse transcription of 450 to 500 ng total RNA with a constant-region primer produced TCR beta cDNA. Amplification in three nested multiplex PCR rounds with slightly modified ARM-PCR gave rise to TCR beta libraries. Running around 9 cycles apiece, the first two PCR rounds relied on TRBV1-TRBV30 forward primers together with a C-beta reverse primer. MiXCR, applied by TCRdb to the multiplex PCR reads, yields one record per CDR3 protein. Here the sample spans around 170,000 distinct CDR3 sequences, 60% being singletons. Study observations and caveats: Researchers found tumor-adjacent and tumor-blood pairs overlapped less than tumor region pairs. Being bulk and unsorted, samples allowed no CD4+ and CD8+ repertoire comparison. Significantly larger top-250-clone fractions were found in tumors than in blood (p = 0.039).

In this sample, this clonotype turned up a few times. Its antigen remains unidentified. The authors took blood RNA from unsorted whole blood and also extracted germline DNA. The sequenced sample was peripheral blood. The genes are TRBV12-3 or TRBV12-4 and TRBJ2-1; 14 bases fit TRBD2. This receptor was obtained from a man aged 35 to 55 with primary liver carcinoma and hepatitis B virus infection. The chain's CDR3 is CASRKHYGTSGSTDEQFF. The CDR3 DNA reads TGTGCCAGCAGAAAACACTATGGGACTAGCGGGAGTACCGATGAGCAGTTCTTC.